These 27 T cell receptor beta chains share one sample of origin, sequenced in a study of OX40 agonist ivuxolimab in advanced cancers. TCRdb's copy holds only in-frame clones and misses some; the assay was immunoSEQ multiplex PCR. The table shows 53,000 or so clones, with about 85% occurring only once. The source material was CD4+ or CD8+ T cells sorted from blood, sampled in a trial of the OX40 agonist ivuxolimab. Receptors were obtained from an adult with an advanced solid tumor such as melanoma, head and neck, liver or kidney cancer.

This clone showed up just a few times. V is TRBV9 and J is TRBJ2-1, with TRBD2 identical over 13 bases. CDR1 and CDR2 from the germline V gene are SGDLS and YYNGEE. The J segment lost 8 bases and the V segment lost 0 bases, leaving 5 bases of the junction unmatched. The CDR3 is 16 residues long. The CDR3 spells CASSVDGTSGTDEQFF. As DNA, the CDR3 is TGTGCCAGCAGCGTAGATGGGACTAGCGGGACGGATGAGCAGTTCTTC.

The chain employs TRBV9 and TRBJ2-5; D uncertain. The CDR3 consists of 12 residues. Trimming removed 2 bases at V and 5 bases at J, with 7 bases between. CDR1 and CDR2 from the germline V gene are SGDLS and YYNGEE. The CDR3 reads CASSVFGETQYF. In DNA, the CDR3 is TGTGCCAGCAGCGTTTTTGGTGAGACCCAGTACTTC.

J is TRBJ2-5 and V is TRBV6-5; 12 bases map to TRBD2. The better agreement between TRBJ2-7 and the DNA end casts doubt on the J call. The length of the CDR3 is 15 residues. Germline V gene data show CDR1 as MNHEY and CDR2 as SVGAGI. The CDR3 loop reads CASSILAGGTYEQYF. CDR3 sequence (DNA): TGTGCCAGCAGTATTCTAGCGGGAGGGACCTACGAGCAGTACTTC.

This clone occurred once. The chain carries TRBV10-3 and TRBJ2-1; 10 positions match TRBD2. CDR1 is ENHRY and CDR2 is SYGVKD in the germline V gene. This CDR3 region has 13 residues. Trimming removed 10 bases from V and 7 bases from J; junction bases left unmatched: 7. CDR3 residues: CATRAGGLNEQFF. The CDR3 bases are TGTGCCACCCGAGCGGGAGGGTTAAATGAGCAGTTCTTC.

This clone was seen a single time. The rearrangement links TRBV5-6 to TRBJ2-1, with unresolved D. This CDR3 spans 11 amino acids. Per germline, CDR1 SGHDT and CDR2 YYEEEE. V was clipped by 4 bases and J by 5 bases, with 4 bases between them. The CDR3 spells CASSLNNEQFF. The CDR3 coding sequence is TGTGCCAGCAGCCTGAACAATGAGCAGTTCTTC.

This clone appeared once. The rearrangement joins TRBV7-9 to TRBJ2-3; possible D gene TRBD2, 5 bases. CDR1 and CDR2 (germline): SEHNR, FQNEAQ (reference sequence). The CDR3 is 16 residues long. Trimming left V 4 bases short and J 0 bases short, with 14 bases between. This CDR3 reads CASSSLQRISTDTQYF. The CDR3 coding sequence is TGTGCCAGCAGCTCATTACAGCGGATTAGCACAGATACGCAGTATTTT.

Only a few counts were recorded for this clone. This chain connects TRBV5-1 to TRBJ2-7; no definite D call. The CDR3 is 11 amino acids. Germline loops: CDR1 SGHRS, CDR2 YFSETQ. V lost 0 bases and J lost 6, with 4 bases in between. The CDR3 loop reads CASSLDSEQYF. DNA for the CDR3: TGCGCCAGCAGCTTGGATAGCGAGCAGTACTTC.

The chain carries TRBV6-5 and TRBJ2-7; TRBD1 matches 9 bases. CDR1 MNHEY and CDR2 SVGAGI come from the germline V gene. This CDR3 contains 15 residues. V was pared by 6 bases and J by 1 base, with 7 bases of the junction left unmatched. The CDR3 spells CASRQPGQGSYEQYF. In DNA, the CDR3 is TGTGCCAGCAGACAACCGGGACAGGGTTCCTACGAGCAGTACTTC.

The chain employs TRBV6-5 and TRBJ2-5, with D unclear. Deletions cut 5 bases from V and 1 base from J, with 11 bases between. Per germline, CDR1 MNHEY and CDR2 SVGAGI. This CDR3 contains 14 residues. The CDR3 coding sequence is TGTGCCAGCAGTCGTGGATGGTCCCAAGAGACCCAGTACTTC. Translation gives CASSRGWSQETQYF.

This clone was seen only once. J is TRBJ1-1 and V is TRBV18; D unclear. The V end was cut by 6 bases, the J end by 3 bases, with 17 bases between. The CDR3 covers 15 residues. The V gene's germline CDR1 is KGHSH and CDR2 LQKENI. For the CDR3, the DNA is TGTGCCAGCTCCCCCCCGGCCGGGAGAGACACTGAAGCTTTCTTT. This translates into CASSPPAGRDTEAFF.

The chain couples TRBV5-4 to TRBJ2-3, with D uncertain. The CDR3 has 11 residues. Germline assignment: CDR1 SGHNT and CDR2 YYREEE (reference sequence). The V gene lost 2 bases and the J gene lost 5 bases, with 3 bases spanning the gap. CDR3 bases: TGTGCCAGCAGCTTAGGAGATACGCAGTATTTT. Residues: CASSLGDTQYF.

The gene calls are TRBV27 and TRBJ2-3, with D perhaps matching TRBD2 (5 bases). The CDR3 loop spans 12 amino acids. CDR1 is MNHEY and CDR2 is SMNVEV in the germline V gene (reference sequence). V dropped 3 bases and J dropped 6 bases, with 7 bases sitting between them. The chain's CDR3 is CASSLGDDTQYF. CDR3 nucleotides: TGTGCCAGCAGTTTGGGAGACGATACGCAGTATTTT.

The CDR3 loop reads CASSPKTGTNEKLFF. Here the CDR3 DNA reads TGTGCCAGCAGCCCGAAGACAGGGACTAATGAAAAACTGTTTTTT. The chain combines TRBV5-4 with TRBJ1-4; the match to TRBD1 covers 7 bases. The CDR3 totals 15 residues. Losses at the gene ends were 4 bases for V and 2 bases for J; bases not matched to a gene: 5. Germline V gene data show CDR1 as SGHNT and CDR2 as YYREEE (reference sequence).

For the CDR3, the DNA is TGTGCCAGCAGCCCACGACTCAAATCCGGGGAGCTGTTTTTT. Residues: CASSPRLKSGELFF. The chain is built from TRBV21-1 and TRBJ2-2; the table's D gene call, TRBD2, was not cross checked with the DNA. TRBV21-1 is reported as a pseudogene. The CDR3 is 14 residues long.

The chain is built from TRBV4-1 and TRBJ2-4; perhaps TRBD1 as D (5 bases). There are 18 residues in the CDR3. V lost 1 base, J lost 0 bases, and 16 bases lay in between. From germline, CDR1 is MGHRA and CDR2 YSYEKL. CDR3 residues: CASSQGAQGLQAKNIQYF. CDR3 in DNA: TGCGCCAGCAGCCAAGGAGCCCAGGGCCTACAAGCCAAAAACATTCAGTACTTC.

This chain joins TRBV15 and TRBJ1-3; D ambiguous. Trimming removed 1 base at V and 3 bases at J, with 10 bases between. This CDR3 region has 15 residues. Germline loops: CDR1 LNHNV, CDR2 YYDKDF (reference sequence). This CDR3 reads CATSRGRAFGNTIYF. In nucleotides, the CDR3 is TGTGCCACCAGCAGAGGGCGGGCTTTTGGAAACACCATATATTTT.

This rearrangement joins TRBV14 to TRBJ2-3, with 12 bases matching TRBD2. Trimming took 0 bases from V and 4 from J; bases not matched to a gene: 14. Germline V gene lookup returns CDR1 SGHDN and CDR2 FVKESK. CDR3 length equals 20 residues. In DNA form, the CDR3 reads TGTGCCAGCAGCCAAGATCCTCGACTAGCGGGAGTTGGAATCTCAGATACGCAGTATTTT. It specifies CASSQDPRLAGVGISDTQYF.

This clone came up once. The chain is built from TRBV19 and TRBJ2-5; TRBD2 matches 8 bases. Germline lookup yields CDR1 LNHDA and CDR2 SQIVND (reference sequence). V shed 3 bases and J 5 bases; nucleotides not matched to a gene: 5. This CDR3 has 14 residues. The CDR3 DNA is TGTGCCAGTAGTATTGCGGGAGGAAGCGAGACCCAGTACTTC. Its translation: CASSIAGGSETQYF. Based on the CDR3 plus reference TRBV19 and TRBJ2-5, the full variable domain is DGGITQSPKYLFRKEGQNVTLSCEQNLNHDAMYWYRQDPGQGLRLIYYSQIVNDFQKGDIAEGYSVSREKKESFPLTVTSAQKNPTAFYLCASSIAGGSETQYFGPGTRLLVL.

The rearrangement joins TRBV7-3 to TRBJ1-2, with no clear D. CDR1 is SGHTA, CDR2 FQGTGA, per germline. The length of the CDR3 is 15 residues. Trimming shortened V by 2 bases and J by 5 bases, and 15 bases separated the two germline ends. CDR3: CASSLGPGREYGYTF. Here the CDR3 DNA reads TGTGCCAGCAGCTTAGGTCCAGGAAGGGAATATGGCTACACCTTC.

The chain links TRBV6-1 to TRBJ2-7; D unclear. Germline V gene sequence: CDR1 MNHNS, CDR2 SASEGT. This CDR3 contains 12 residues. The V gene lost 6 bases and the J gene lost 1 base, with 7 bases spanning the gap. The CDR3 DNA follows: TGTGCCAGCAGCAGGAATTCCTACGAGCAGTACTTC. Protein product: CASSRNSYEQYF.

The chain joins TRBV30 to TRBJ2-3, with a possible D match to TRBD1 (6 bases). V dropped 2 bases and J dropped 2 bases, with 14 bases sitting between them. Germline V gene lookup returns CDR1 GTSNPN and CDR2 SVGIG (reference sequence). The CDR3 is 15 amino acids. CDR3 sequence: CAWSPRDIPTDTQYF. As DNA, the CDR3 is TGTGCCTGGAGTCCCCGGGACATTCCCACAGATACGCAGTATTTT.

The rearrangement uses TRBV6-1 and TRBJ2-2, with a tentative D call TRBD2 (6 bases). Germline-derived CDR1 and CDR2 are MNHNS and SASEGT. V was clipped by 8 bases and J by 1 base, with 14 bases between them. The CDR3 has 15 amino acids. DNA for the CDR3: TGTGCCAGCGCCGGGAGCCTCTGGAACACCGGGGAGCTGTTTTTT. This encodes CASAGSLWNTGELFF.

The chain employs TRBV14 and TRBJ2-5, with TRBD2 identical over 14 bases. Germline CDR1 and CDR2: SGHDN and FVKESK. The CDR3 loop spans 18 amino acids. Trimming took 4 bases from V and 5 from J; bases not matched to a gene: 12. The CDR3 sequence is CASSRTGLAGGWGETQYF. CDR3 bases: TGTGCCAGCAGCCGAACCGGACTAGCGGGGGGATGGGGTGAGACCCAGTACTTC.

The chain employs TRBV5-4 and TRBJ2-5; D possibly uses TRBD1 or TRBD2 (7 bases each). From germline, CDR1 is SGHNT and CDR2 YYREEE (reference sequence). The CDR3 contains 15 residues. The V end was cut by 0 bases, the J end by 3 bases, with 12 bases between. As DNA, the CDR3 is TGTGCCAGCAGCTTGGGCCAGGGGGGGGAAGAGACCCAGTACTTC. This encodes CASSLGQGGEETQYF. The variable domain in full, with the rest retrieved from reference TRBV5-4 and TRBJ2-5, is ETGVTQSPTHLIKTRGQQVTLRCSSQSGHNTVSWYQQALGQGPQFIFQYYREEENGRGNFPPRFSGLQFPNYSSELNVNALELDDSALYLCASSLGQGGEETQYFGPGTRLLVL.

V and J are TRBV25-1 and TRBJ1-4; a possible D gene is TRBD1 (6 bases). The germline gives CDR1 MGHDK, CDR2 SYGVNS. Trimming took 4 bases from V and 10 from J, leaving 19 bases between them. The CDR3 extends over 15 amino acids. CDR3 loop: CASSAPTGTTGKLFF. CDR3 sequence (DNA): TGTGCCAGCAGTGCTCCGACAGGCACTACTGGAAAACTGTTTTTT.

The rearrangement links TRBV9 to TRBJ2-7; TRBD2 is a possible D gene (5 bases). V was pared by 4 bases and J by 3 bases, with 14 bases between. The CDR3 is 14 amino acids. Germline CDR1 and CDR2: SGDLS and YYNGEE. CDR3 in DNA: TGTGCCAGCAGCCCTCAGGTGGGAGACTACGAGCAGTACTTC. It translates to CASSPQVGDYEQYF.

This rearrangement joins TRBV29-1 to TRBJ2-1; D gene uncertain. The germline V gene encodes CDR1 SQVTM and CDR2 ANQGSEA. CDR3 length: 11 amino acids. Trimming removed 5 bases from V and 1 base from J, with 3 bases in between. The DNA of the CDR3 is TGCAGCGTTCGGTCCTACAATGAGCAGTTCTTC. This codes for CSVRSYNEQFF.